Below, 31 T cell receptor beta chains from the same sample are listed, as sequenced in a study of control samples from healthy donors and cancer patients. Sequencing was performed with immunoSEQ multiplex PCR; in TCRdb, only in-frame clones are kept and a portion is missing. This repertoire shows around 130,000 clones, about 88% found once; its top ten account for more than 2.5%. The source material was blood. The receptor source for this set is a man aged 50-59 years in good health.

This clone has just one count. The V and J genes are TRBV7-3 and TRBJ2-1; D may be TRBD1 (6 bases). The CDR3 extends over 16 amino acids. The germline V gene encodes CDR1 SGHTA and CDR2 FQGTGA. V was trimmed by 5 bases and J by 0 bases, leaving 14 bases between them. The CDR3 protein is CASSPTGVSSYNEQFF. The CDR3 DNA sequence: TGTGCCAGCAGCCCGACAGGAGTAAGCTCCTACAATGAGCAGTTCTTC.

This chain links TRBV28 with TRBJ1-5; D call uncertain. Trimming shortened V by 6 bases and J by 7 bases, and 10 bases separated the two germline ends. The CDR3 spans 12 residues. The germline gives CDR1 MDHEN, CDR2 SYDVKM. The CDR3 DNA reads TGTGCCAGCAGCCCCGGGCGCCAGCCCCAGCATTTT. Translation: CASSPGRQPQHF.

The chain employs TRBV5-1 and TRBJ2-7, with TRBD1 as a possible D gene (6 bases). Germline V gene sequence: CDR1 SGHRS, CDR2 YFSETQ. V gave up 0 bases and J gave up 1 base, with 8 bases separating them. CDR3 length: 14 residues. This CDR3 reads CASSLGGQSYEQYF. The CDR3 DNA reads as TGCGCCAGCAGCTTGGGGGGGCAGTCCTACGAGCAGTACTTC.

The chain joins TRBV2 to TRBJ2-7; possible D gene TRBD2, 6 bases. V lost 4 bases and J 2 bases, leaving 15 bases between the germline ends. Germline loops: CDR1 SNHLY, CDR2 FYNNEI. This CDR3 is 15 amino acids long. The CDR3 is CASSGGEFGTYEQYF. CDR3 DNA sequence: TGTGCCAGCAGTGGGGGGGAGTTCGGCACCTACGAGCAGTACTTC.

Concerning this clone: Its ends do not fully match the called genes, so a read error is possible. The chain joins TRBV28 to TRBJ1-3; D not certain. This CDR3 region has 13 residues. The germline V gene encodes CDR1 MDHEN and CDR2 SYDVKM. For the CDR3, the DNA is TGTGCCAGCAGTCTACCGGACGGGAGTGGGGAGGATTTT. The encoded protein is CASSLPDGSGEDF.

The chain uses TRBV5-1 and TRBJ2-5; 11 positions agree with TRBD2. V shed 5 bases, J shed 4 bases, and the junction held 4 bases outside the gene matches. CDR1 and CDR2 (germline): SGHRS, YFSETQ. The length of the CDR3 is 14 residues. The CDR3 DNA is TGCGCCAGCAGAGTAGCGGGGGGGTCAGAGACCCAGTACTTC. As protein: CASRVAGGSETQYF.

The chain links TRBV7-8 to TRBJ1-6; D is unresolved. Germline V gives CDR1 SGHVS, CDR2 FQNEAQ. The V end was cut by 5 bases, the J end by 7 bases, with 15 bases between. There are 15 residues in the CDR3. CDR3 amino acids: CASSLQRVGNSPLHF. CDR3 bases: TGTGCCAGCAGCCTGCAAAGGGTTGGAAATTCACCCCTCCACTTT.

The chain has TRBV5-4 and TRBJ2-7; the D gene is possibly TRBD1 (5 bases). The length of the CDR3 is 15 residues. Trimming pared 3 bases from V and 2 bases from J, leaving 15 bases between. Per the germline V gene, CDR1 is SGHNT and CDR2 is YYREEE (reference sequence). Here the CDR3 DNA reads TGTGCCAGCAGCTCGACTCCAGGGTCCGCCTACGAGCAGTACTTC. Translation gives CASSSTPGSAYEQYF.

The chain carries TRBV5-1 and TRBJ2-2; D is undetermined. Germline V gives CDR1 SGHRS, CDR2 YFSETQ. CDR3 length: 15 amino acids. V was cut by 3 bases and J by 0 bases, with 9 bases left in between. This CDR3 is CASSSGPPNTGELFF. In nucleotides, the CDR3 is TGCGCCAGCAGCTCCGGCCCTCCGAACACCGGGGAGCTGTTTTTT.

The CDR3 loop is CASSALGILASAKNIQYF. In DNA, the CDR3 is TGTGCCAGCAGTGCCCTTGGGATACTAGCGTCAGCCAAAAACATTCAGTACTTC. This chain joins TRBV6-1 and TRBJ2-4; 7 bases are shared with TRBD2. This CDR3 region has 18 residues. The V gene end was trimmed by 4 bases and the J gene end by 0 bases; junction bases not matched to a gene: 12. Germline CDR1 MNHNS, CDR2 SASEGT.

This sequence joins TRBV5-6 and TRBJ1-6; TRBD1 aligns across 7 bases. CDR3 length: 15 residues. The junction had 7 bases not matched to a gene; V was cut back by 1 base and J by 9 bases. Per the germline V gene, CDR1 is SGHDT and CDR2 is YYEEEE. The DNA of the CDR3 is TGTGCCAGCAGCTTGCTCACAGGGGTGGGTTCACCCCTCCACTTT. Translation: CASSLLTGVGSPLHF.

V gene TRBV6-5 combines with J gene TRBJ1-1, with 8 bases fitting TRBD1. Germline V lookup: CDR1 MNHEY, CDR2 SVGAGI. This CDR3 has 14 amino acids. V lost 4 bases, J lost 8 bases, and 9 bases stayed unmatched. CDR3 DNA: TGTGCCAGCAGTTCCCCGGGCGGGACAGGAGAAGCTTTCTTT. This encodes CASSSPGGTGEAFF.

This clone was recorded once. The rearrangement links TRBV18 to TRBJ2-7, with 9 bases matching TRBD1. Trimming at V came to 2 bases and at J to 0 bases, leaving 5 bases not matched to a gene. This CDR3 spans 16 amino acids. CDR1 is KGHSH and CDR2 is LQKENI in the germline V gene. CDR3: CASSPTTGGLSYEQYF. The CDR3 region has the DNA TGTGCCAGCTCACCAACGACAGGGGGTCTCTCCTACGAGCAGTACTTC.

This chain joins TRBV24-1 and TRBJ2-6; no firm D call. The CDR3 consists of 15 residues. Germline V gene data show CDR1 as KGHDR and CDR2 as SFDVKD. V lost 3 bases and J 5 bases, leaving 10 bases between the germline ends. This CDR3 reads CATSDHSNRANVLTF. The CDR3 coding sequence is TGTGCCACCAGTGATCACAGCAACCGGGCCAACGTCCTGACTTTC.

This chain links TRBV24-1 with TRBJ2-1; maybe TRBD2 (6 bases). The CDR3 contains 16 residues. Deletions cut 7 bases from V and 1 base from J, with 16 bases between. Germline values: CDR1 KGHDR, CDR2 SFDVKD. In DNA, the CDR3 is TGTGCCACCAGCACCGCGGGGCGCCATTCCTACAATGAGCAGTTCTTC. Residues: CATSTAGRHSYNEQFF.

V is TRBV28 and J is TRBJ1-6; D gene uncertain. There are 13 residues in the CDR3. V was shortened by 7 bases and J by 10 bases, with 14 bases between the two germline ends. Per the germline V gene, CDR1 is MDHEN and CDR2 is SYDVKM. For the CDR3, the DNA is TGTGCCAGCAAGGCTATGGTTTGGTCACCCCTCCACTTT. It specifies CASKAMVWSPLHF.

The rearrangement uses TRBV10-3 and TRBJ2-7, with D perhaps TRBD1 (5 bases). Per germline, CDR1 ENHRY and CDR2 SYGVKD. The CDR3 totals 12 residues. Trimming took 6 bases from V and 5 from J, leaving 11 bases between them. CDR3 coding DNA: TGTGCCATCAGGGGGCAGGTGAACGAGCAGTACTTC. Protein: CAIRGQVNEQYF.

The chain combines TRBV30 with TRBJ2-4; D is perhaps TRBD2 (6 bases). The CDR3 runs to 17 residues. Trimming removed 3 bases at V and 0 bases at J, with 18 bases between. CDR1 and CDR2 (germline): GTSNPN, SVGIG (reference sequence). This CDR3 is CAWSGAGGALAKNIQYF. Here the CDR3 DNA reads TGTGCCTGGAGCGGGGCGGGCGGGGCTTTAGCCAAAAACATTCAGTACTTC.

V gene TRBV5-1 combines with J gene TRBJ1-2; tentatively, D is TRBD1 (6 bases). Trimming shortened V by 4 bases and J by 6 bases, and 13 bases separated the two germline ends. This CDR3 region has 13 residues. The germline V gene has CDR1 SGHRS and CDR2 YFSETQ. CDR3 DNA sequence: TGCGCCAGCAGCGTACAGGGAGGGGATGGCTACACCTTC. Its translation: CASSVQGGDGYTF.

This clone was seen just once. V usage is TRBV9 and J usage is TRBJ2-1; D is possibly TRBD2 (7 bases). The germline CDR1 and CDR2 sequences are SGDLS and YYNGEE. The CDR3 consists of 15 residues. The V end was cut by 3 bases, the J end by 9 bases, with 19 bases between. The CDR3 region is CASSAGGGQFAEQFF. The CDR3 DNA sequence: TGTGCCAGCAGCGCGGGGGGTGGACAGTTCGCTGAGCAGTTCTTC.

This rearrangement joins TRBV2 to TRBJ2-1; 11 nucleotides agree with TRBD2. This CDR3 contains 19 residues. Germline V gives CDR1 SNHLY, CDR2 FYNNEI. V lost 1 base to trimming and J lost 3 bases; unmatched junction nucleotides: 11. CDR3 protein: CASSEEGTTSGNLYNEQFF. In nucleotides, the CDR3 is TGTGCCAGCAGTGAAGAAGGGACGACTAGCGGGAACCTCTACAATGAGCAGTTCTTC.

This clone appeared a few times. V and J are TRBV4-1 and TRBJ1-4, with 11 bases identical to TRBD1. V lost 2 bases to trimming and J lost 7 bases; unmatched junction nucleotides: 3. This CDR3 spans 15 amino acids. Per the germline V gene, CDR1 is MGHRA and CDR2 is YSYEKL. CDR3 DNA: TGCGCCAGCAGCCAACGGGACAGGGGGGGTGAAAAACTGTTTTTT. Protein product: CASSQRDRGGEKLFF.

The CDR3 reads CASSLTRSRGGGNQPQHF. CDR3 DNA sequence: TGTGCCAGCAGCTTAACGAGGAGTAGGGGTGGGGGCAATCAGCCCCAGCATTTT. The chain has TRBV7-2 and TRBJ1-5; D is perhaps TRBD1 (5 bases). V was trimmed by 2 bases and J by 2 bases, leaving 19 bases between them. There are 18 residues in the CDR3. Per the germline V gene, CDR1 is SGHTA and CDR2 is FQGNSA.

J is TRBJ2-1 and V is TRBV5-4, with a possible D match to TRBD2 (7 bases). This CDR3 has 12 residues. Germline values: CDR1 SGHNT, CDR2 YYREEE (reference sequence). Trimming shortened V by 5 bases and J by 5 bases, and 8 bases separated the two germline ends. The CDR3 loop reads CASRGGHNEQFF. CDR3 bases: TGTGCCAGCAGGGGGGGGCACAATGAGCAGTTCTTC.

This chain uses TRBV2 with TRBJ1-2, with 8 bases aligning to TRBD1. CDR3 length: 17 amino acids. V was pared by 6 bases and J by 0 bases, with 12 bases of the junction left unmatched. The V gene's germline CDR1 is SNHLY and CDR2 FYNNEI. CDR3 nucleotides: TGTGCCAGCAGCAAAGAGATTGACAGGGGTGCTAACTATGGCTACACCTTC. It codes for CASSKEIDRGANYGYTF.

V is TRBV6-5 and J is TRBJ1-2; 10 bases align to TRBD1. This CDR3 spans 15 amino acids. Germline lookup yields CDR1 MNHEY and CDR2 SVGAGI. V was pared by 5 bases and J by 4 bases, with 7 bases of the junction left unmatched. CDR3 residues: CASSRGGQGGYGYTF. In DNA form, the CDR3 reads TGTGCCAGCAGTAGGGGAGGACAGGGGGGCTATGGCTACACCTTC.

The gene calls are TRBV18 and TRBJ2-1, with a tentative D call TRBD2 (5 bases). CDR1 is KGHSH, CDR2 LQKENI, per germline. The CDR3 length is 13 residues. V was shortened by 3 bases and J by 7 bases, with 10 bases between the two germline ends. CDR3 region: CASSPGRDNEQFF. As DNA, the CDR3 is TGTGCCAGCTCACCGGGGAGAGATAATGAGCAGTTCTTC. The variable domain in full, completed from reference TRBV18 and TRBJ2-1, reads NAGVMQNPRHLVRRRGQEARLRCSPMKGHSHVYWYRQLPEEGLKFMVYLQKENIIDESGMPKERFSAEFPKEGPSILRIQQVVRGDSAAYFCASSPGRDNEQFFGPGTRLTVL.

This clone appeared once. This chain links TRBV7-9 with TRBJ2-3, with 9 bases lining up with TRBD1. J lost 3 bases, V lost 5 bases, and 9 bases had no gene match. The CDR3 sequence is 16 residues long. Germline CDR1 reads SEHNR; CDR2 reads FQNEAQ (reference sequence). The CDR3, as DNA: TGTGCCAGCAGCCAAGACCCGGGACAGGGTACAGATACGCAGTATTTT. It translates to CASSQDPGQGTDTQYF.

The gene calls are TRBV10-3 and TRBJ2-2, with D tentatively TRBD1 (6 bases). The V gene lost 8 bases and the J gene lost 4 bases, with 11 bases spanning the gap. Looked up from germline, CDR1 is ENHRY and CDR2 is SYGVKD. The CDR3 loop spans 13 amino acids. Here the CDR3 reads CAIRAGATGELFF. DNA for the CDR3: TGTGCCATCCGGGCAGGGGCCACCGGGGAGCTGTTTTTT.

The CDR3 spells CASSYRARASYNEQFF. The CDR3, as DNA: TGTGCCAGCAGCTACAGGGCGAGAGCGTCCTACAATGAGCAGTTCTTC. The chain combines TRBV7-8 with TRBJ2-1; tentatively, D is TRBD1 (6 bases). Germline V gene data show CDR1 as SGHVS and CDR2 as FQNEAQ. Between the trimmed V and J ends, which lost 4 bases and 1 base, there was a span of 14 bases. The CDR3 covers 16 residues. The full variable domain, rest sourced from reference TRBV7-8 and TRBJ2-1, is GAGVSQSPRYKVAKRGQDVALRCDPISGHVSLFWYQQALGQGPEFLTYFQNEAQLDKSGLPSDRFFAERPEGSVSTLKIQRTQQEDSAVYLCASSYRARASYNEQFFGPGTRLTVL.

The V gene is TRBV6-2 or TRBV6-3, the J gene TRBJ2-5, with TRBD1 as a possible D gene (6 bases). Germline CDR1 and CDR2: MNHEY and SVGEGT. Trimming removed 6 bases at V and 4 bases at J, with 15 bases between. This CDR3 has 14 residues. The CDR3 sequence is CASSLLSRGETQYF. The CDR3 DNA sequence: TGTGCCAGCAGCCTCCTCAGCAGGGGAGAGACCCAGTACTTC.